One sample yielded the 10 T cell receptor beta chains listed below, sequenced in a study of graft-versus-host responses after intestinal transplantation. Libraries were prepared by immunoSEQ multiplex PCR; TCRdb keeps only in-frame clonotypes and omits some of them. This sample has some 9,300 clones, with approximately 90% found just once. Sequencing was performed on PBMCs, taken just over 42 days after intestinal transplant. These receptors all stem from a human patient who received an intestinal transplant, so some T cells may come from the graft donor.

The CDR3 is CASAPNRDTEAFF. CDR3 nucleotide sequence: TGTGCTAGTGCCCCGAACCGGGATACTGAAGCTTTCTTT. The gene calls are TRBV12-5 and TRBJ1-1; no clear D gene. Trimming left V 7 bases short and J 5 bases short, with 14 bases between. Germline assignment: CDR1 LGHNT and CDR2 FRNRAP. CDR3 size: 13 residues.

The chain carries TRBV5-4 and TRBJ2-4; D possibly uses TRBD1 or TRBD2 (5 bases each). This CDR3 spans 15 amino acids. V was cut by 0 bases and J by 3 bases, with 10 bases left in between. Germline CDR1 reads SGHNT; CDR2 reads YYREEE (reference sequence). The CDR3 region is CASSLGRGFKNIQYF. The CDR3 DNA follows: TGTGCCAGCAGCTTGGGCCGGGGCTTCAAAAACATTCAGTACTTC.

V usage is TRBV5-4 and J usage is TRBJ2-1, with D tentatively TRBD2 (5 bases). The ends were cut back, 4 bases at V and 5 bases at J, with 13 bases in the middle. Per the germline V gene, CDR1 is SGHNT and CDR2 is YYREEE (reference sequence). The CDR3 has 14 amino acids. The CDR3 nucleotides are TGTGCCAGCAGCCCCCTACTAGGGAACAATGAGCAGTTCTTC. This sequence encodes CASSPLLGNNEQFF.

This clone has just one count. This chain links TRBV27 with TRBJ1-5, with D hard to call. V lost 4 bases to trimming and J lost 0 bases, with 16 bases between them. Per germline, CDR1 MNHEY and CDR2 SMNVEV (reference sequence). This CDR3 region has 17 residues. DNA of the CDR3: TGTGCCAGCAGTTCACGCGGAGAGACTTATAGCAATCAGCCCCAGCATTTT. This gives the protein CASSSRGETYSNQPQHF.

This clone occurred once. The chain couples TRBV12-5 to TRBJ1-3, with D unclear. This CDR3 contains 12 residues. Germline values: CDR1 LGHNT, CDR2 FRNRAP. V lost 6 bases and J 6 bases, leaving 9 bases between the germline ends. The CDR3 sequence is CASGPAVNTIYF. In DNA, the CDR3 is TGTGCTAGTGGCCCCGCAGTAAACACCATATATTTT.

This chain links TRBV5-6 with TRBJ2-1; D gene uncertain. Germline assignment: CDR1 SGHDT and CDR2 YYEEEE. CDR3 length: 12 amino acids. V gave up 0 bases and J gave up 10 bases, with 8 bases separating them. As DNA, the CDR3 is TGTGCCAGCAGCTTGGCAACAACAGAGCAGTTCTTC. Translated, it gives CASSLATTEQFF.

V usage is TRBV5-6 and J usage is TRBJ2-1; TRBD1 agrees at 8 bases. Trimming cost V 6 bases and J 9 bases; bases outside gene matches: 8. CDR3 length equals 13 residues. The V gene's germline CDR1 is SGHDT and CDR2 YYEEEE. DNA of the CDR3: TGTGCCAGCACCTGGACAGGGAGTAGTGAGCAGTTCTTC. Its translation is CASTWTGSSEQFF.

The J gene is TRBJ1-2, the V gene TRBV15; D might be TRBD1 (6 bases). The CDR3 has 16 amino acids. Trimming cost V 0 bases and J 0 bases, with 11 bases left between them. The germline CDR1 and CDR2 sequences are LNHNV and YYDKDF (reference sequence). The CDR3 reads CATSRDRGPPNYGYTF. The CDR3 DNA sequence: TGTGCCACCAGCAGAGATCGGGGGCCCCCTAACTATGGCTACACCTTC.

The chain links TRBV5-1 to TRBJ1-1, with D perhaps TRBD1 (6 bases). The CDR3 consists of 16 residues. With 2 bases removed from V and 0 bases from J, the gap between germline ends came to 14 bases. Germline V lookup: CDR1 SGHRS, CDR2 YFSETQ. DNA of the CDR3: TGCGCCAGCAGCTTAACACAGGGTACGATGAACACTGAAGCTTTCTTT. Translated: CASSLTQGTMNTEAFF.

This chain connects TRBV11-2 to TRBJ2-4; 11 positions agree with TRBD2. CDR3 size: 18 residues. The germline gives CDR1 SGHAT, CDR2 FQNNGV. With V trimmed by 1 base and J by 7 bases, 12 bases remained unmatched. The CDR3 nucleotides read TGTGCCAGCAGCTTAGGTCTCACACTAGCGGGAGCGGGGAACATTCAGTACTTC. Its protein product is CASSLGLTLAGAGNIQYF.